The 5 T cell receptor beta chains presented below share a single source sample, sequenced in a study of metastatic and nonmetastatic thyroid tumors. TCRdb re-called clones from the PCR reads using MiXCR. The data show approximately 70,000 clones, around 18% seen once. Thyroid surgery was performed in patients who had received no treatment beforehand. Material: blood. Every receptor here comes from a female donor with papillary thyroid cancer or a benign thyroid nodule (not recorded which). Some clones in this sample may be carry-over from other donors' samples.

This clone has ten or more counts. The chain links TRBV6-1 to TRBJ2-7; 9 positions match TRBD2. Trimming removed 3 bases from V and 9 bases from J; junction bases left unmatched: 9. The CDR3 consists of 14 residues. Germline V gene data show CDR1 as MNHNS and CDR2 as SASEGT. CDR3 DNA: TGTGCCAGCAGTGAGAGTCTAGCGGGGACCGGGCAGTACTTC. Its translation is CASSESLAGTGQYF.

This clone was picked up many times. The chain employs TRBV19 and TRBJ1-2; D remains unclear. The germline V gene has CDR1 LNHDA and CDR2 SQIVND (reference sequence). CDR3 length: 15 amino acids. Trimming shortened V by 4 bases and J by 3 bases, and 15 bases separated the two germline ends. This chain's CDR3 is CASSTQYGNYYGYTF. The CDR3 DNA reads as TGTGCCAGTAGTACCCAATACGGGAACTACTATGGCTACACCTTC.

V and J are TRBV2 and TRBJ1-1, with no clear D. Trimming removed 4 bases from V and 5 bases from J, with 14 bases in between. The germline V gene has CDR1 SNHLY and CDR2 FYNNEI. The CDR3 covers 14 residues. The CDR3 protein is CASSAQKAQTEAFF. CDR3 DNA: TGTGCCAGCAGTGCCCAAAAGGCGCAGACTGAAGCTTTCTTT.

The sample holds many counts of this clone. The chain links TRBV30 to TRBJ2-7; TRBD1 agrees at 7 bases. The germline gives CDR1 GTSNPN, CDR2 SVGIG (reference sequence). V lost 6 bases, J lost 4 bases, and 12 bases stayed unmatched. This CDR3 has 14 amino acids. CDR3 loop: CACHPRDRLYEQYF. The CDR3 coding sequence is TGTGCCTGCCACCCAAGGGACAGACTTTACGAGCAGTACTTC.

This clone occurred many times. V and J are TRBV5-1 and TRBJ1-6; 10 bases align to TRBD1. The CDR3 extends over 15 amino acids. Germline CDR1 SGHRS, CDR2 YFSETQ. Trimming took 4 bases from V and 7 from J; bases not matched to a gene: 5. CDR3 coding DNA: TGCGCCAGCAGCACCCGGACAGGGGGGAATTCACCCCTCCACTTT. Protein product: CASSTRTGGNSPLHF. Drawing the rest from reference TRBV5-1 and TRBJ1-6, the complete variable domain is KAGVTQTPRYLIKTRGQQVTLSCSPISGHRSVSWYQQTPGQGLQFLFEYFSETQRNKGNFPGRFSGRQFSNSRSEMNVSTLELGDSALYLCASSTRTGGNSPLHFGNGTRLTVT.